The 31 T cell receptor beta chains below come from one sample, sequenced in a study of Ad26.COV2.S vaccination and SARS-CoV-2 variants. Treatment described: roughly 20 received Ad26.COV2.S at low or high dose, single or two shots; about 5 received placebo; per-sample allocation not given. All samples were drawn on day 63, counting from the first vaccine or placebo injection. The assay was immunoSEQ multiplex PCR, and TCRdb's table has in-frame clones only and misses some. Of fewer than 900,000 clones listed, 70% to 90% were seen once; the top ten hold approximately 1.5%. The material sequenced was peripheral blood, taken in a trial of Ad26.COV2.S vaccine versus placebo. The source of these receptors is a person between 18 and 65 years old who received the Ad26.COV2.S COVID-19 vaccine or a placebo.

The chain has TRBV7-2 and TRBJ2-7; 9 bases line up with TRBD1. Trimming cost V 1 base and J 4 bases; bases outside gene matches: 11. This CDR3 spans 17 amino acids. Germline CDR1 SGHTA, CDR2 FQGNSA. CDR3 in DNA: TGTGCCAGCAGCTTAGGCCCTACCGGGACAGGGTTTTACGAGCAGTACTTC. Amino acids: CASSLGPTGTGFYEQYF.

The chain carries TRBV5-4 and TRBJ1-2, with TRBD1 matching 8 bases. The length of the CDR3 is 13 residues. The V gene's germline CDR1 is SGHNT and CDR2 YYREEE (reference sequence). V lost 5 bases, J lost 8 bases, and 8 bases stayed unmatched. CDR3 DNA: TGTGCCAGCAGGCGGACAGGGCTGGCCGGCTACACCTTC. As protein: CASRRTGLAGYTF.

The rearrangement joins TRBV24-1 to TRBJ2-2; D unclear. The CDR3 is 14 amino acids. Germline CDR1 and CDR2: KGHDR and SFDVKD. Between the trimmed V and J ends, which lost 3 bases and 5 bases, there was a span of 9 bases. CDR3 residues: CATSDVESTGELFF. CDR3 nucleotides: TGTGCCACCAGTGATGTCGAGAGTACCGGGGAGCTGTTTTTT.

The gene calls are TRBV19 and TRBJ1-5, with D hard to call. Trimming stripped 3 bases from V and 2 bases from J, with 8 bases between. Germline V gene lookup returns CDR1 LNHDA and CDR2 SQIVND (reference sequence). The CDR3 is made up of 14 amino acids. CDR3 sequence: CASSMTLGNQPQHF. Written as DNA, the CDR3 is TGTGCCAGTAGTATGACCCTCGGCAATCAGCCCCAGCATTTT.

CDR3: CASSPGTGGYHTEAFF. The CDR3 DNA reads as TGTGCCAGCTCGCCCGGGACAGGGGGCTACCACACTGAAGCTTTCTTT. V usage is TRBV18 and J usage is TRBJ1-1; 12 bases are shared with TRBD1. The CDR3 extends over 16 amino acids. V lost 6 bases to trimming and J lost 3 bases; unmatched junction nucleotides: 8. CDR1 and CDR2 from the germline V gene are KGHSH and LQKENI.

Here the CDR3 DNA reads TGTGCCAGCAGCGCACGACAGGGATGGAACGAGCAGTACTTC. Encoded protein: CASSARQGWNEQYF. The chain carries TRBV3-1 (or the pseudogene TRBV3-2) and TRBJ2-7; 7 bases map to TRBD1. Losses at the gene ends were 5 bases for V and 5 bases for J; bases not matched to a gene: 9. CDR1 and CDR2 (germline): LGHDT, YNNKEL (reference sequence). The CDR3 covers 14 residues.

The CDR3 bases are TGTGCCTGGAGTGTACGGGGAGGCCATGGCTACACCTTC. This encodes CAWSVRGGHGYTF. The V call is TRBV30, the J call TRBJ1-2; D uncertain. The CDR3 sequence is 13 residues long. V lost 0 bases and J 6 bases, leaving 11 bases between the germline ends. CDR1 and CDR2 from the germline V gene are GTSNPN and SVGIG (reference sequence). Full variable domain (outside the CDR3, taken from reference TRBV30 and TRBJ1-2): SQTIHQWPATLVQPVGSPLSLECTVEGTSNPNLYWYRQAAGRGLQLLFYSVGIGQISSEVPQNLSASRPQDRQFILSSKKLLLSDSGFYLCAWSVRGGHGYTFGSGTRLTVV.

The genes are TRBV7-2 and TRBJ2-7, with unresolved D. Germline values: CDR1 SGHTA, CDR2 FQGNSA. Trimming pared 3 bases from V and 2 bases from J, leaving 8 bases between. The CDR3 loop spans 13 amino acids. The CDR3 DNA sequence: TGTGCCAGCAGCTTTTCTTCGACCTACGAGCAGTACTTC. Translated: CASSFSSTYEQYF.

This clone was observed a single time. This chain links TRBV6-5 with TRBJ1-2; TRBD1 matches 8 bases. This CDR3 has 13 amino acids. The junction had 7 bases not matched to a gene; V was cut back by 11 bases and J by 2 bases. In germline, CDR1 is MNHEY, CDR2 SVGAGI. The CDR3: CAGRTGPNYGYTF. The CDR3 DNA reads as TGTGCCGGGAGGACAGGGCCCAACTATGGCTACACCTTC.

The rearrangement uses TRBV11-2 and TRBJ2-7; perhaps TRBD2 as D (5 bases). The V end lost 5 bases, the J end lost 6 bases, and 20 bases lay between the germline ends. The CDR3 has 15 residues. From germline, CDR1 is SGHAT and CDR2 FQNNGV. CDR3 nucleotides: TGTGCCAGCAGCATCTCGGGATCCGATATGAGCGAGCAGTACTTC. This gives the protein CASSISGSDMSEQYF. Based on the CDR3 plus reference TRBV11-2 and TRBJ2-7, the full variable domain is EAGVAQSPRYKIIEKRQSVAFWCNPISGHATLYWYQQILGQGPKLLIQFQNNGVVDDSQLPKDRFSAERLKGVDSTLKIQPAKLEDSAVYLCASSISGSDMSEQYFGPGTRLTVT.

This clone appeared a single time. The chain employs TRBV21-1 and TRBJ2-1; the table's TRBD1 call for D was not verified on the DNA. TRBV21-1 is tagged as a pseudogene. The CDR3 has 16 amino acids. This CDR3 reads CASSKSRDRGHNEQFF. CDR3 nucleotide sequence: TGTGCCAGCAGCAAGAGCCGGGACAGGGGGCACAATGAGCAGTTCTTC.

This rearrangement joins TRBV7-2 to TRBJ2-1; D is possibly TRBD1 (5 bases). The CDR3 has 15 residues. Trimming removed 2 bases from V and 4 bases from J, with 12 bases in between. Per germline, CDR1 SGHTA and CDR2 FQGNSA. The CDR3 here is CASSLLTGSYNEQFF. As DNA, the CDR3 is TGTGCCAGCAGCTTACTTACAGGTTCGTACAATGAGCAGTTCTTC.

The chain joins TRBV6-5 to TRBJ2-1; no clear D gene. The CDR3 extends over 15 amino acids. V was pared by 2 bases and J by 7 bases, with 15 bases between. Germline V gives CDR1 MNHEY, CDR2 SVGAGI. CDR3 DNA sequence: TGTGCCAGCAGTTACGGAATAGGGTTTACGAATGAGCAGTTCTTC. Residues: CASSYGIGFTNEQFF.

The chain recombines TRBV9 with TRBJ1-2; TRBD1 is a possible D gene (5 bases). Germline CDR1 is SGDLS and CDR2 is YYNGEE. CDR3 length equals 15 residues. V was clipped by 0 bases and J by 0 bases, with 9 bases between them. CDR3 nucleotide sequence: TGTGCCAGCAGCGTAGGAGGGGCCGCTAACTATGGCTACACCTTC. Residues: CASSVGGAANYGYTF.

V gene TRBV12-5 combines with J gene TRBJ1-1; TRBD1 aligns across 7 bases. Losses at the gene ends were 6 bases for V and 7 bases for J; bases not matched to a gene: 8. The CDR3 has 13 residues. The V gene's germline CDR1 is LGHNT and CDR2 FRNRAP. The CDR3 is CASGLSGTVEAFF. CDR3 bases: TGTGCTAGTGGCCTTTCCGGGACAGTTGAAGCTTTCTTT.

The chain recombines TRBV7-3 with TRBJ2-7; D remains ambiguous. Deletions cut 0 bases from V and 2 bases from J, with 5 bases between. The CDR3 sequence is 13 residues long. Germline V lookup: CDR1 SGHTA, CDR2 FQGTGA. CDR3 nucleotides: TGTGCCAGCAGCTTAACGCAAGCCTACGAGCAGTACTTC. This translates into CASSLTQAYEQYF.

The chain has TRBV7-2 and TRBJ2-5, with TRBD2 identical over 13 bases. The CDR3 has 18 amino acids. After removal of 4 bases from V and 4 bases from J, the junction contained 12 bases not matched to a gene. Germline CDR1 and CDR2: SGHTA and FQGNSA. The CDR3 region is CASSSAPVRTSGRETQYF. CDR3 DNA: TGTGCCAGCAGCTCAGCTCCGGTTAGGACTAGCGGGAGAGAGACCCAGTACTTC.

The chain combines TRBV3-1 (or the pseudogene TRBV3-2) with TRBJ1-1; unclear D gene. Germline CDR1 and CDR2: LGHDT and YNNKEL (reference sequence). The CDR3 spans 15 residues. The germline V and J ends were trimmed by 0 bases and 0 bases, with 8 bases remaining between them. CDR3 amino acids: CASSQDEGVNTEAFF. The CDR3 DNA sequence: TGTGCCAGCAGCCAAGATGAGGGTGTGAACACTGAAGCTTTCTTT.

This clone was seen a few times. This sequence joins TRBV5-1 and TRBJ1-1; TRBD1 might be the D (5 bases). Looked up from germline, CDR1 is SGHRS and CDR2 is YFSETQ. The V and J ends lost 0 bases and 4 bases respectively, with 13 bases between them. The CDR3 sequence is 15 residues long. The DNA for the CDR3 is TGCGCCAGCAGCTTGGGAGTGGGGCCCGGCACTGAAGCTTTCTTT. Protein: CASSLGVGPGTEAFF.

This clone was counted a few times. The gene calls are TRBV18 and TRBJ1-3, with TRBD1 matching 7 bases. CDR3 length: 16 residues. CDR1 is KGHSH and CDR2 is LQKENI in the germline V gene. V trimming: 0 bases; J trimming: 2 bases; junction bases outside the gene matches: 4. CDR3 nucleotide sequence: TGTGCCAGCTCACCACCCGGGACAGTGGCTGGAAACACCATATATTTT. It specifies CASSPPGTVAGNTIYF.

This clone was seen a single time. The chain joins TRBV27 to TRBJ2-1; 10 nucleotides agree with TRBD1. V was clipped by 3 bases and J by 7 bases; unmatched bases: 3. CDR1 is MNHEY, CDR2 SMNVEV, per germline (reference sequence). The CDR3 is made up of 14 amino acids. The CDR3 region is CASSLTGGLNEQFF. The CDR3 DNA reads TGTGCCAGCAGTTTGACAGGGGGCCTGAATGAGCAGTTCTTC.

The CDR3 region is CASSPDGSGNEQYF. CDR3 in DNA: TGTGCCAGCAGCCCAGACGGTAGCGGGAACGAGCAGTACTTC. The chain joins TRBV7-9 to TRBJ2-7; 8 bases map to TRBD2. The CDR3 is made up of 14 amino acids. Unmatched junction bases numbered 8, after V lost 5 bases and J lost 5 bases. In germline, CDR1 is SEHNR, CDR2 FQNEAQ (reference sequence).

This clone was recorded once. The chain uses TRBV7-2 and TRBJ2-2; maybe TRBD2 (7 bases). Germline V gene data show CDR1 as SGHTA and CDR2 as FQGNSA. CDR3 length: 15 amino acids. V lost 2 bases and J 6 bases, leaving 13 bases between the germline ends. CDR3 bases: TGTGCCAGCAGCTTAAGGCAGGGGAGGGCCGGGGAGCTGTTTTTT. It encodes CASSLRQGRAGELFF. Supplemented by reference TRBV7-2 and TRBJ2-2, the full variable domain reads GAGVSQSPSNKVTEKGKDVELRCDPISGHTALYWYRQSLGQGLEFLIYFQGNSAPDKSGLPSDRFSAERTGGSVSTLTIQRTQQEDSAVYLCASSLRQGRAGELFFGEGSRLTVL.

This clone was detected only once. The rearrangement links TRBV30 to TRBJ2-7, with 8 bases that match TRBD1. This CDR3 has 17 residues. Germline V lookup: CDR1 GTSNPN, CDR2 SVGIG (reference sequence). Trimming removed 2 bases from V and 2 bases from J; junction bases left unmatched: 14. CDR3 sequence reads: CAWSSGTGGFKTYEQYF. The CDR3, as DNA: TGTGCCTGGAGTTCCGGGACAGGAGGCTTTAAGACCTACGAGCAGTACTTC.

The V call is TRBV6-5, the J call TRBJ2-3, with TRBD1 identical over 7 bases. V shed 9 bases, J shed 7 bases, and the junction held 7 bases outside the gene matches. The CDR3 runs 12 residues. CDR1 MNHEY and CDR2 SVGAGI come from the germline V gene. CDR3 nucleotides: TGTGCCAGTACAGGGGAACGACATACGCAGTATTTT. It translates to CASTGERHTQYF.

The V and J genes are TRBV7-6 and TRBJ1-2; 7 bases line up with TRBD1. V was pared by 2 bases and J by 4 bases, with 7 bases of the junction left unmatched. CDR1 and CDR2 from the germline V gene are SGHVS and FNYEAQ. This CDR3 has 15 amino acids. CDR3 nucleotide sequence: TGTGCCAGCAGCTTAAACAGGGGTAGTAGCTATGGCTACACCTTC. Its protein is CASSLNRGSSYGYTF.

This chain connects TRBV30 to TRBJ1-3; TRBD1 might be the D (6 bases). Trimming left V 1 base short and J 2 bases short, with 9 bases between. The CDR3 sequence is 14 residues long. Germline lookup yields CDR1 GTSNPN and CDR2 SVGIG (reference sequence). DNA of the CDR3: TGTGCCTGGAGTGAGGGGGGCGCTGGAAACACCATATATTTT. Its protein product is CAWSEGGAGNTIYF.

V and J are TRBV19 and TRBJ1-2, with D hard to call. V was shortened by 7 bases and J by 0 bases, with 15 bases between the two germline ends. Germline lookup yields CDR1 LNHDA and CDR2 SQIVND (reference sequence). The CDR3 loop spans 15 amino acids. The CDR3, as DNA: TGTGCCAGTACCACCTTGGCGGGGACTAACTATGGCTACACCTTC. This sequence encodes CASTTLAGTNYGYTF.

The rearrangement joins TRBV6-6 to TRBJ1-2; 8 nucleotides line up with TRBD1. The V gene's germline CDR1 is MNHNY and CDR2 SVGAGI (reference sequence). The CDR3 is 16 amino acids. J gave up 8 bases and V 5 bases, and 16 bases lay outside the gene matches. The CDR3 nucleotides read TGTGCCAGCAGTCACCACAGGGGGACGAAAGTCTTAGGCTACACCTTC. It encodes CASSHHRGTKVLGYTF.

This CDR3 is CASSFGLGAFYGYTF. The DNA for the CDR3 is TGTGCCAGCAGCTTTGGGTTGGGGGCTTTCTATGGCTACACCTTC. The chain couples TRBV7-8 to TRBJ1-2, with D possibly matching TRBD1 (6 bases). The CDR3 extends over 15 amino acids. V was shortened by 3 bases and J by 4 bases, with 15 bases between the two germline ends. CDR1 and CDR2 (germline): SGHVS, FQNEAQ.

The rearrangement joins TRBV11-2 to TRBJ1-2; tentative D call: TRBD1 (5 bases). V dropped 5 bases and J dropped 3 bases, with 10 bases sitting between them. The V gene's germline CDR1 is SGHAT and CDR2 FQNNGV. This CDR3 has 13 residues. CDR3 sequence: CASSPQGDYGYTF. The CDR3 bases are TGTGCCAGCAGCCCCCAGGGAGACTATGGCTACACCTTC.